This entry is about one T cell receptor beta chain. Its antigen is undetermined. This entry is derived from a study of T cell responses to AZD1222 COVID-19 vaccine. Study results and caveats: Repertoire sampling happened only post peak T cell response.

Trimming pared 8 bases from V and 2 bases from J, leaving 13 bases between. Germline V gene sequence: CDR1 MNHEY, CDR2 SVGAGI. The CDR3 is made up of 13 amino acids. Sequencing was performed with immunoSEQ multiplex PCR; in TCRdb, only in-frame clones are kept and a portion is missing. The sample has around 150,000 clones; 85% to 90% are singletons. This clonotype was obtained from an adult in good health. Specimen: peripheral blood, collected on day 0 of AZD1222 vaccination. The chain uses TRBV6-5 and TRBJ2-7, with D possibly being TRBD1 (6 bases). The CDR3 DNA is TGTGCCAGCGGAGCGCAGGGGCCCTACGAGCAGTACTTC. It yields the protein CASGAQGPYEQYF.